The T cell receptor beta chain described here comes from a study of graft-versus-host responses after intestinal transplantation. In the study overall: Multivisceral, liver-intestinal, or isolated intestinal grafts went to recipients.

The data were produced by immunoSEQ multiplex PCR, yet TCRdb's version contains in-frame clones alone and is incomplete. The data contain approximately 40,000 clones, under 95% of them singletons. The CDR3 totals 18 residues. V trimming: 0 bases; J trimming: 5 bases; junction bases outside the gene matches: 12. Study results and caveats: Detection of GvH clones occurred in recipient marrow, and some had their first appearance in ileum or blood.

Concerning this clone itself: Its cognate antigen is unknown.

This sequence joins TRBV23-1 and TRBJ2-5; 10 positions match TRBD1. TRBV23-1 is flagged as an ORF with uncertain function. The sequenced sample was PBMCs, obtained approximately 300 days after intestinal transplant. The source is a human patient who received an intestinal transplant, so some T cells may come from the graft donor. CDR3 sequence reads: CASSQSRDRGRGRETQYF. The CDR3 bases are TGCGCCAGCAGTCAATCGCGGGACAGGGGCCGGGGGCGGGAGACCCAGTACTTC.